This TCR beta chain came from a study of T cells after yellow fever vaccination. A word on this clonotype: Its specificity is unknown.

Trimming left V 4 bases short and J 0 bases short, with 7 bases between. Germline V gene lookup returns CDR1 DFQATT and CDR2 SNEGSKA (reference sequence). This CDR3 is 14 amino acids long. Findings and limits, study-wide: Reappearance after the booster was observed for most primary-vaccination clones (more than 95% CD4, less than 90% CD8).

UMIs and a universal primer site were added when TCR cDNA was made by 5'RACE template switching. TCRdb re-called the 5' RACE reads with MiXCR, one entry per CDR3 protein. The data contain about 340,000 distinct CDR3 sequences, around 12% of them singletons. The clonotype was recovered from a young man who received the YFV17D yellow fever vaccine. The genes are TRBV20-1 and TRBJ2-6; D unclear. Sequenced material: CD4+ T cells sorted from PBMCs, taken 15 days after the yellow fever booster vaccination. CDR3 region: CSAIRDSGANVLTF. CDR3 coding DNA: TGCAGTGCTATTAGGGACTCTGGGGCCAACGTCCTGACTTTC.